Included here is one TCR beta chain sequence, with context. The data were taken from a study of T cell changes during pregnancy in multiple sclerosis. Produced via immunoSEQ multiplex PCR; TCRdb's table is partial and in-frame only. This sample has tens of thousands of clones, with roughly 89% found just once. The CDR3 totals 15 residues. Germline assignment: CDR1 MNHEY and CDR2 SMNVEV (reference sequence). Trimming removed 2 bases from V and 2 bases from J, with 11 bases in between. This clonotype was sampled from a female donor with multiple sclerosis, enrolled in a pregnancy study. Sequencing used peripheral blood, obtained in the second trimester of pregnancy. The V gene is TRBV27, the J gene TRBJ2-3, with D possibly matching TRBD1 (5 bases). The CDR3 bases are TGTGCCAGCAGTTTAGGCAGGGATAACACAGATACGCAGTATTTT. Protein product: CASSLGRDNTDTQYF.